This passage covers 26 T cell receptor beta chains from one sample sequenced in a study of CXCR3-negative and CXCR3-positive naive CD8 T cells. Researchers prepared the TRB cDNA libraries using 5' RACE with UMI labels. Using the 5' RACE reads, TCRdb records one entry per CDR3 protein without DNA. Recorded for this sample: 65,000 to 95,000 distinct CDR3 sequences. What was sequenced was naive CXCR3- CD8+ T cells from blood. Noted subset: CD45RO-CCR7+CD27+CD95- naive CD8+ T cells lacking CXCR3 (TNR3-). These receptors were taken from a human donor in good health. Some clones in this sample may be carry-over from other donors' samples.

The CDR3 protein is CASIRQGSISYEQYF. The genes are TRBV28 and TRBJ2-7; TCRdb gives TRBD1 as the D gene, but with no DNA this cannot be confirmed. Germline V gene sequence: CDR1 MDHEN, CDR2 SYDVKM. The CDR3 runs to 15 residues.

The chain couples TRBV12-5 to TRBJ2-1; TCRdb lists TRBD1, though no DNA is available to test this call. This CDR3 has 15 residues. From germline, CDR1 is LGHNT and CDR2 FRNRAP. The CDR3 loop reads CASGPGTGSYNEQFF.

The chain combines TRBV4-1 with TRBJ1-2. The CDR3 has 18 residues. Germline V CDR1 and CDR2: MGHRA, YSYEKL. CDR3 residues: CASSQDMALAATNYGYTF.

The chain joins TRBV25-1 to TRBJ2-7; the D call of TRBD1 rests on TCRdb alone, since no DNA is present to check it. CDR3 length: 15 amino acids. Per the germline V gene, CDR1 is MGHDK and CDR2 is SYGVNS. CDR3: CASSELGTGMDEQYF.

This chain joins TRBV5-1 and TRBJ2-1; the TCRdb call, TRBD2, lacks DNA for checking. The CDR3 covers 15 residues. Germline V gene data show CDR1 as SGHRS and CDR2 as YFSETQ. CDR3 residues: CASSFSDSRRNEQFF.

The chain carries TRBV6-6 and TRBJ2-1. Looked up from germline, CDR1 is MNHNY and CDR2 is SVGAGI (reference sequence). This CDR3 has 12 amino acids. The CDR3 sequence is CASTLDTYEQFF.

This chain's CDR3 is CASSLLGDRAETQYF. V usage is TRBV7-2 and J usage is TRBJ2-5; no DNA is available, so the TRBD1 call from TCRdb remains unchecked. Germline CDR1 and CDR2: SGHTA and FQGNSA. The CDR3 is made up of 15 amino acids.

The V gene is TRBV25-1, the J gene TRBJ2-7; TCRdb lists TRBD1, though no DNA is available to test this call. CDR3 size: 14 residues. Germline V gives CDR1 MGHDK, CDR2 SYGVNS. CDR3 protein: CASSDQGVHYEQYF.

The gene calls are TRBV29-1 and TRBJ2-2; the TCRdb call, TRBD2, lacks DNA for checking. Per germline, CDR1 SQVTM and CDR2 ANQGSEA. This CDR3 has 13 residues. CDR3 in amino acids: CSVGPLSTGELFF.

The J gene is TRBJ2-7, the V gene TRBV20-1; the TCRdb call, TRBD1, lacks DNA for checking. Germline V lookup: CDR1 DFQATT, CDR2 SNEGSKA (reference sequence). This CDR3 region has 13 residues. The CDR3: CSADRASSYEQYF.

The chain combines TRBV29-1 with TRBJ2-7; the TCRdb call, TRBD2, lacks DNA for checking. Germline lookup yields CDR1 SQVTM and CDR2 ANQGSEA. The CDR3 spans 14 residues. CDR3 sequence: CSVATGREAYEQYF.

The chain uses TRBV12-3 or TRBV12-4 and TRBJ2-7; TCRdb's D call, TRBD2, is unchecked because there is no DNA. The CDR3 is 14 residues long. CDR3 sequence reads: CASSFSGGSYEQYF.

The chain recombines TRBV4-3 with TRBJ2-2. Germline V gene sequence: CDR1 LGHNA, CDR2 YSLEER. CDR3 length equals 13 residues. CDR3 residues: CASSQGGTGELFF.

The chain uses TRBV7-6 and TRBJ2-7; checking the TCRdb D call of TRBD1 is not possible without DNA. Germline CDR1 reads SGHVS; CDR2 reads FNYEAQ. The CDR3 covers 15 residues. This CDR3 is CASSPAPGADYEQYF.

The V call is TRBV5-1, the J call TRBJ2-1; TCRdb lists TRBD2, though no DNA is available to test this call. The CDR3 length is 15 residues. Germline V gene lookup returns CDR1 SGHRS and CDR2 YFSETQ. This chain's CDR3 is CASSPGTSARDEQFF.

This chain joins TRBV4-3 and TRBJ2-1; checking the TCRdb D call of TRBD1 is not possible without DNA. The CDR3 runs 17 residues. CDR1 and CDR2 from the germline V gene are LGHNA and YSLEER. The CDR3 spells CASSRSAWGQDYNEQFF.

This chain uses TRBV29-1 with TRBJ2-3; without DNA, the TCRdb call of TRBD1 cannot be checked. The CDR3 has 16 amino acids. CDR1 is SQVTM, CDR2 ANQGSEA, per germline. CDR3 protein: CSVEGAARGSTDTQYF.

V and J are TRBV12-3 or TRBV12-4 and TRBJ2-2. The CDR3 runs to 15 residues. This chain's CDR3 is CASSLKSEVTGELFF.

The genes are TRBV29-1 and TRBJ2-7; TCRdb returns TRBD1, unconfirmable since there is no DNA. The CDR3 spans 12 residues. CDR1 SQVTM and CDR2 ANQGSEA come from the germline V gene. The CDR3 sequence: CSVVWGGYEQYF.

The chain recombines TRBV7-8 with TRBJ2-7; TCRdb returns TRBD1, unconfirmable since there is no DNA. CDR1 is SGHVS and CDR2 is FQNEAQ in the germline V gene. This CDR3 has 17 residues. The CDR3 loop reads CASSSTPNTQGGYEQYF. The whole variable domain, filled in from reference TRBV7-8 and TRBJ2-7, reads GAGVSQSPRYKVAKRGQDVALRCDPISGHVSLFWYQQALGQGPEFLTYFQNEAQLDKSGLPSDRFFAERPEGSVSTLKIQRTQQEDSAVYLCASSSTPNTQGGYEQYFGPGTRLTVT.

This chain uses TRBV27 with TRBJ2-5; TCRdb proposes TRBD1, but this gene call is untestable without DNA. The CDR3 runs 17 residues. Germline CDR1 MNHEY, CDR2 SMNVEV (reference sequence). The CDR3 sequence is CASSLGAGPDFQETQYF.

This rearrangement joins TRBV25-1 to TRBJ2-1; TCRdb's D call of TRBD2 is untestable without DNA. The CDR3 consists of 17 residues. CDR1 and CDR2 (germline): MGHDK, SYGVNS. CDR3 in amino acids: CASSEYGTSGYYNEQFF. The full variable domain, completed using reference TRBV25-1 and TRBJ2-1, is EADIYQTPRYLVIGTGKKITLECSQTMGHDKMYWYQQDPGMELHLIHYSYGVNSTEKGDLSSESTVSRIRTEHFPLTLESARPSHTSQYLCASSEYGTSGYYNEQFFGPGTRLTVL.

CDR3 protein: CASSFPYNEQFF. The V and J genes are TRBV13 and TRBJ2-1. The CDR3 runs to 12 residues. Germline loops: CDR1 PRHDT, CDR2 FYEKMQ (reference sequence).

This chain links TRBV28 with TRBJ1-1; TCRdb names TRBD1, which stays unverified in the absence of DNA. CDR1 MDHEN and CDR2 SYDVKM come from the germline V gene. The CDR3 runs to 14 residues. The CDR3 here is CASSLGAGTTEAFF.

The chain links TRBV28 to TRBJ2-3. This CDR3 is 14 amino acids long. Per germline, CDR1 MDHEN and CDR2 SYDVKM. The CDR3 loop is CASSLYRGPDTQYF.

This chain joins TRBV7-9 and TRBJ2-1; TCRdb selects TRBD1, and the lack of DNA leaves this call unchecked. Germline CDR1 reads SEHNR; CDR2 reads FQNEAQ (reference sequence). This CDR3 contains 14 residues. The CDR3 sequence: CASSSPREWNEQFF. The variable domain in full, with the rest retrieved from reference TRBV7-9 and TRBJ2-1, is DTGVSQNPRHKITKRGQNVTFRCDPISEHNRLYWYRQTLGQGPEFLTYFQNEAQLEKSRLLSDRFSAERPKGSFSTLEIQRTEQGDSAMYLCASSSPREWNEQFFGPGTRLTVL.